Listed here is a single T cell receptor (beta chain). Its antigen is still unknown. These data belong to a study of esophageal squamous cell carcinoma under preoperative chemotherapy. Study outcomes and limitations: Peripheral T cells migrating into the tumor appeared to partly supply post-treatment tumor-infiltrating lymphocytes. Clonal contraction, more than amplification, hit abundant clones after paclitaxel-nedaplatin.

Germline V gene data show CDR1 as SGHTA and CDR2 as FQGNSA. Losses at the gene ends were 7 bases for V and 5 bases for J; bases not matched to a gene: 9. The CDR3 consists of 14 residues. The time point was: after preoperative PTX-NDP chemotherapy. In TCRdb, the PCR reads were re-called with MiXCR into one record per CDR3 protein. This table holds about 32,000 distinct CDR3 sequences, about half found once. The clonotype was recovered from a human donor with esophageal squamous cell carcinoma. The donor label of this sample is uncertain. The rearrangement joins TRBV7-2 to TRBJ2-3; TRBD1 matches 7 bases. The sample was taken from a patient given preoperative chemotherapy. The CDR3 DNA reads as TGTGCCAGCACGGCAAAGGGGGCAAAAGATACGCAGTATTTT. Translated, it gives CASTAKGAKDTQYF. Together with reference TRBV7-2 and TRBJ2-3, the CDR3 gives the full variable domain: GAGVSQSPSNKVTEKGKDVELRCDPISGHTALYWYRQSLGQGLEFLIYFQGNSAPDKSGLPSDRFSAERTGGSVSTLTIQRTQQEDSAVYLCASTAKGAKDTQYFGPGTRLTVL.